Listed below are T cell receptor beta chains from one sample, sequenced in a study of Graves' ophthalmopathy and Graves' hyperthyroidism. From the multiplex PCR reads, TCRdb called clonotypes with MiXCR, one entry per CDR3 protein. Of a few hundred thousand distinct CDR3 sequences listed, about 35% are singletons. Specimen: peripheral blood or thyroid tissue (not recorded which). Source of these receptors: an adult man with Graves' hyperthyroidism. Each CDR3 is given with its conserved first and last residue. The D gene is left open where the match is weak. Clone size is shown for a subset of rows, as once, few, many or a class of expanded clone.

v_gene	abundance	j_gene	d_gene	CDR3aa	CDR3nt
TRBV7-8	NA	TRBJ2-3	NA	CASFGRSSTDTQYF	TGTGCCAGCTTCGGGCGCTCTAGCACAGATACGCAGTATTTT
TRBV10-3	many	TRBJ1-5	NA	CAISESRGDQPQHF	TGTGCCATCAGTGAGTCGAGGGGGGATCAGCCCCAGCATTTT
TRBV24-1	NA	TRBJ1-1	NA	CATSAASTEAFF	TGTGCCACCAGTGCGGCAAGCACTGAAGCTTTCTTT
TRBV10-3	NA	TRBJ1-1	TRBD1	CAISSGYLDRGLWNTEAFF	TGTGCCATCAGCAGCGGATACCTAGACAGGGGATTATGGAACACTGAAGCTTTCTTT
TRBV28	few	TRBJ2-5	TRBD2	CASSFGGGGETQYF	TGTGCCAGCAGTTTCGGAGGCGGGGGGGAGACCCAGTACTTC
TRBV12-3/TRBV12-4	many	TRBJ1-6	NA	CASTPGFVSPLHF	TGTGCCAGCACTCCAGGCTTTGTTTCACCCCTCCACTTT
TRBV5-1	NA	TRBJ1-1	NA	CASSSDSFMNTEAFF	TGCGCCAGCAGTTCCGACAGTTTCATGAACACTGAAGCTTTCTTT
TRBV25-1	NA	TRBJ1-5	NA	CASSEVRDQPQHF	TGTGCCAGCAGTGAGGTCAGGGATCAGCCCCAGCATTTT
TRBV13	NA	TRBJ2-2	NA	CASSPQELTGELFF	TGTGCCAGCAGCCCCCAGGAATTAACAGGGGAGCTGTTTTTT
TRBV19	NA	TRBJ1-5	TRBD1	CASRTFDRASNQPQHF	TGTGCCAGTCGAACGTTTGACAGGGCTAGCAATCAGCCCCAGCATTTT
TRBV6-1	NA	TRBJ2-5	TRBD1	CASRRQGVMPQYF	TGTGCCAGCAGGAGACAGGGTGTAATGCCCCAGTACTTC
TRBV20-1	many	TRBJ1-4	NA	CSVEGRSQEKLFF	TGCAGTGTTGAGGGCAGGAGCCAAGAAAAACTGTTTTTT
TRBV5-1	NA	TRBJ1-2	NA	CASSLVQGGYGYTF	TGCGCCAGCAGCTTAGTACAGGGTGGCTATGGCTACACCTTC
TRBV29-1	NA	TRBJ2-7	NA	CSVEARVDTYYEQYF	TGCAGCGTTGAAGCCAGGGTGGACACCTATTACGAGCAGTACTTC
TRBV13	NA	TRBJ2-5	TRBD2	CASSESGRWETQYF	TGCGCCAGCAGCGAAAGCGGGAGATGGGAGACCCAGTACTTC
TRBV6-5	NA	TRBJ2-7	TRBD1	CASNSPGTGSYEQYF	TGTGCCAGCAACTCACCGGGGACAGGGTCCTACGAGCAGTACTTC
TRBV10-3	NA	TRBJ2-7	TRBD1	CAISQTGGSYEQYF	TGTGCCATCAGTCAGACAGGGGGCTCCTACGAGCAGTACTTC
TRBV24-1	NA	TRBJ2-1	TRBD2	CATSEAGTSGSYNEQFF	TGTGCCACCAGTGAAGCCGGGACTAGCGGGAGTTACAATGAGCAGTTCTTC
TRBV14	NA	TRBJ1-1	NA	CASSQDTRGTEAFF	TGTGCCAGCAGCCAAGATACCCGGGGCACTGAAGCTTTCTTT
TRBV7-6	many	TRBJ2-7	TRBD1	CASSSTGGDEQYF	TGTGCCAGCAGCTCTACAGGGGGCGACGAGCAGTACTTC
TRBV11-2	many	TRBJ2-7	NA	CASSLEGDRSDEQYF	TGTGCCAGCAGCTTAGAAGGTGACAGAAGCGACGAGCAGTACTTC
TRBV29-1	NA	TRBJ2-7	TRBD1	CSVDVGTGGYEQYF	TGCAGCGTTGACGTCGGGACAGGGGGGTACGAGCAGTACTTC
TRBV2	NA	TRBJ2-5	NA	CASSGWGLETQYF	TGTGCCAGCAGTGGTTGGGGTTTGGAGACCCAGTACTTC